The clone carrying this T cell receptor beta chain was counted at least ten times. The antigen remains undetermined. A read error may produce the germline difference seen at one junction end. Germline V CDR1 and CDR2: LGHNA, YNFKEQ. The CDR3 has 15 residues. This sample is drawn from a study of tumor and adjacent non-tumor tissue in lung cancer. On the study more broadly: The patients, 10 men and roughly 5 women, were roughly 30 to 76 with stage I to III disease. Each sample yielded roughly 4.2 million productive TCRbeta reads on average.

Study-wide results and limits: Top 100 clones took a larger repertoire share in normal lung. TCR diversity was significantly greater in tumor than normal lung tissue.

No cell sorting was done before RNA was extracted from the tissue. The library came from three nested PCR rounds adapted from ARM-PCR protocols. MiXCR was run by TCRdb on the multiplex PCR reads, yielding one entry per CDR3 protein. This table holds around 210,000 distinct CDR3 sequences, around 70% found once. This TCR was recovered from a man aged 55-75 years with non-small cell lung cancer. This chain links TRBV4-2 with TRBJ2-3, with 7 bases fitting TRBD2. The sequencing input was lung tumor tissue. CDR3 nucleotides: TGTGCCAGCAGCAAAGAGCCAGCGGGAACAGATACGCAGTATTTT. Its protein is CASSKEPAGTDTQYF.